Listed here is a single T cell receptor beta chain. Its antigen is unknown. The PCR contained 60 Vbeta and 13 Jbeta primers. Sequenced by immunoSEQ multiplex PCR; TCRdb stores in-frame clones only, minus some. The sample contains about 140,000 clones, roughly 73% of which appear only once. The data belong to a study of cytomegalovirus exposure and HLA in healthy donors. Broader study findings: Previously analyzed data showed that most TCR beta V segments were productive at a frequency of about 90% or about 30%.

The germline gives CDR1 SGHRS, CDR2 YFSETQ. The trim removed 0 bases at V and 0 bases at J, leaving 5 bases unmatched. This CDR3 spans 16 amino acids. The TCR comes from a man aged 35 to 55 in good health and CMV-seronegative. The specimen was PBMCs. The chain recombines TRBV5-1 with TRBJ1-2; 7 bases line up with TRBD1. CDR3 residues: CASSLEGTDSNYGYTF. The CDR3 DNA is TGCGCCAGCAGCTTGGAAGGGACAGACTCTAACTATGGCTACACCTTC.